Below are 32 T cell receptor beta chains sequenced from a single sample in a study of post-analysis software for immune sequencing data. Points from the study as a whole: In patients, about 5 TRBV segments were more frequent than in controls, with TRBV5-6, TRBV5-1 and TRBV20-1 among them.

Their specific antigens are unknown. The library was made from cDNA and included unique molecular identifiers. TCRdb redid the calling of the PCR reads with MiXCR, one entry per CDR3 protein. The sample lists some 450,000 distinct CDR3 sequences; under 55% were seen once. The source material was blood. The receptors stem from a girl between 10 and 17 years old with multiple sclerosis.

The V gene is TRBV13, the J gene TRBJ2-5; 8 positions match TRBD1. V lost 7 bases, J lost 4 bases, and 8 bases stayed unmatched. The germline V gene encodes CDR1 PRHDT and CDR2 FYEKMQ (reference sequence). The CDR3 consists of 14 residues. The CDR3 here is CASTERDRGETQYF. As DNA, the CDR3 is TGTGCCAGCACCGAGAGAGACAGGGGAGAGACCCAGTACTTC.

In its sample, this clonotype was seen a few times. V is TRBV11-2 and J is TRBJ2-7; 8 bases map to TRBD2. The CDR3 extends over 14 amino acids. After removal of 5 bases from V and 2 bases from J, the junction contained 5 bases not matched to a gene. Germline assignment: CDR1 SGHAT and CDR2 FQNNGV. The CDR3 protein is CASSATSATYEQYF. The CDR3 nucleotides read TGTGCCAGCAGCGCGACTAGCGCTACCTACGAGCAGTACTTC.

The rearrangement joins TRBV19 to TRBJ2-4; D call uncertain. The DNA end is more similar to TRBJ2-7, so the J call may be wrong. Germline V gene sequence: CDR1 LNHDA, CDR2 SQIVND (reference sequence). This CDR3 has 13 amino acids. The CDR3 here is CASSMGWTYEQYF. The CDR3 coding sequence is TGTGCCAGTAGTATGGGCTGGACCTACGAGCAGTACTTC.

The chain employs TRBV5-1 and TRBJ2-7; 7 bases align to TRBD1. The ends lost 3 bases at V and 1 base at J; junction bases unmatched: 7. CDR1 and CDR2 from the germline V gene are SGHRS and YFSETQ. The CDR3 is 15 amino acids. CDR3 protein: CASSSGTAASYEQYF. The CDR3 DNA follows: TGCGCCAGCAGCTCCGGGACAGCTGCTTCCTACGAGCAGTACTTC.

This clonotype has a single count. The chain joins TRBV12-3 or TRBV12-4 to TRBJ2-2, with 7 bases lining up with TRBD2. V was clipped by 3 bases and J by 2 bases; unmatched bases: 6. There are 16 residues in the CDR3. The CDR3 loop reads CASSFLSGRNTGELFF. The CDR3 DNA reads TGTGCCAGCAGTTTTCTTAGCGGGCGTAACACCGGGGAGCTGTTTTTT.

The V gene is TRBV7-3, the J gene TRBJ2-3; TRBD1 agrees at 8 bases. Germline V CDR1 and CDR2: SGHTA, FQGTGA. The V segment lost 3 bases and the J segment 4 bases; nucleotides outside the gene matches: 3. The CDR3 sequence is 14 residues long. In DNA form, the CDR3 reads TGTGCCAGCAGCTTGACAGGGGTCGCAGATACGCAGTATTTT. Translated, it gives CASSLTGVADTQYF.

This clonotype appeared a few times. V is TRBV14 and J is TRBJ2-4; TRBD1 agrees at 8 bases. CDR1 and CDR2 from the germline V gene are SGHDN and FVKESK. V shed 1 base and J 6 bases; nucleotides not matched to a gene: 5. The CDR3 is 15 residues long. The CDR3: CASSQVGQGRNIQYF. Here the CDR3 DNA reads TGTGCCAGCAGCCAAGTCGGACAGGGTAGAAACATTCAGTACTTC.

The sample holds a few counts of this clonotype. This sequence joins TRBV7-2 and TRBJ2-5; the D is unclear. Germline CDR1 and CDR2: SGHTA and FQGNSA. The CDR3 is 14 residues long. V was trimmed by 1 base and J by 0 bases, leaving 6 bases between them. CDR3 sequence (DNA): TGTGCCAGCAGCTTAGGAGCGCACCAAGAGACCCAGTACTTC. Translation: CASSLGAHQETQYF.

The gene calls are TRBV4-3 and TRBJ1-2; possible D gene TRBD1, 6 bases. The germline V gene encodes CDR1 LGHNA and CDR2 YSLEER. This CDR3 is built from 15 residues. With 0 bases removed from V and 6 bases from J, the gap between germline ends came to 14 bases. CDR3 amino acids: CASSQDNSRGNGYTF. DNA of the CDR3: TGCGCCAGCAGCCAAGATAATAGCAGGGGAAATGGCTACACCTTC.

This clonotype has ten or more counts. The chain uses TRBV5-1 and TRBJ1-2; D is ambiguous. Between the trimmed V and J ends, which lost 0 bases and 0 bases, there was a span of 15 bases. The length of the CDR3 is 17 residues. CDR1 SGHRS and CDR2 YFSETQ come from the germline V gene. In DNA form, the CDR3 reads TGCGCCAGCAGCTTGGCGCAGGCTTCCGGAACTAACTATGGCTACACCTTC. Translation: CASSLAQASGTNYGYTF. Complete variable domain (other parts from reference TRBV5-1 and TRBJ1-2): KAGVTQTPRYLIKTRGQQVTLSCSPISGHRSVSWYQQTPGQGLQFLFEYFSETQRNKGNFPGRFSGRQFSNSRSEMNVSTLELGDSALYLCASSLAQASGTNYGYTFGSGTRLTVV.

The gene calls are TRBV29-1 and TRBJ1-1; D is unresolved. Germline V gene lookup returns CDR1 SQVTM and CDR2 ANQGSEA. CDR3 length: 14 amino acids. V was clipped by 4 bases and J by 0 bases, with 12 bases between them. CDR3 in DNA: TGCAGCGTTGGGGTAGCTGGGGTGAACACTGAAGCTTTCTTT. Protein product: CSVGVAGVNTEAFF.

About this clonotype: Sequence at one end of the junction differs from germline and may be a read error. This chain joins TRBV7-7 and TRBJ1-5, with D uncertain. The CDR3 runs to 13 residues. CDR1 and CDR2 (germline): SSHAT, FNYEAQ (reference sequence). CDR3 sequence (DNA): TGTGCTAGCAGCTTAGCAGAAAATCAGCCCCAGCATTTT. Translated: CASSLAENQPQHF.

Only a few counts were recorded for this clonotype. CDR3 DNA: TGTGCCAGCAGCTCCCTAAAGTTCATAGCGGGAGGGGCCTACGAGCAGTACTTC. This codes for CASSSLKFIAGGAYEQYF. The rearrangement joins TRBV7-2 to TRBJ2-7; 11 bases are shared with TRBD2. CDR3 length: 18 amino acids. V trimming: 4 bases; J trimming: 2 bases; junction bases outside the gene matches: 13. The germline V gene encodes CDR1 SGHTA and CDR2 FQGNSA.

This clonotype occurred once. The V and J genes are TRBV12-3 or TRBV12-4 and TRBJ1-5; a weak D match, TRBD1 (5 bases). V lost 1 base and J lost 2, with 9 bases in between. The CDR3 contains 15 residues. The CDR3 loop reads CASSLDGGGNQPQHF. CDR3 nucleotides: TGTGCCAGCAGTTTAGATGGGGGGGGCAATCAGCCCCAGCATTTT.

This sequence joins TRBV10-3 and TRBJ2-5; 7 positions agree with TRBD1. From germline, CDR1 is ENHRY and CDR2 SYGVKD. The CDR3 is 13 amino acids. Unmatched junction bases numbered 6, after V lost 6 bases and J lost 5 bases. The CDR3 sequence: CAISPGGTETQYF. CDR3 bases: TGTGCCATCAGCCCAGGGGGAACGGAGACCCAGTACTTC.

This clonotype was counted a single time. Here the CDR3 reads CSAAFLYPPDTQYF. CDR3 bases: TGCAGTGCTGCCTTCCTATACCCTCCTGATACGCAGTATTTT. The chain employs TRBV20-1 and TRBJ2-3; the D is unclear. Germline V gene sequence: CDR1 DFQATT, CDR2 SNEGSKA (reference sequence). The V end was cut by 5 bases, the J end by 6 bases, with 18 bases between. The CDR3 runs 14 residues.

The V and J genes are TRBV7-3 and TRBJ2-1, with 8 bases fitting TRBD2. This CDR3 has 16 amino acids. The germline CDR1 and CDR2 sequences are SGHTA and FQGTGA. The V and J ends lost 1 base and 4 bases, in that order; junction bases with no gene match: 6. The CDR3 loop reads CASSLNGGDFYNEQFF. The CDR3 DNA reads as TGTGCCAGCAGCTTAAACGGGGGGGACTTTTACAATGAGCAGTTCTTC.

The chain couples TRBV12-3 or TRBV12-4 to TRBJ2-1; unclear D gene. Trimming stripped 2 bases from V and 13 bases from J, with 9 bases between. This CDR3 comprises 11 residues. The CDR3 bases are TGTGCCAGCAGTTTAAAATTGGGACAGTTCTTC. Its protein product is CASSLKLGQFF.

This chain joins TRBV27 and TRBJ1-4, with D possibly TRBD1 on 5 matching bases. Germline V gene data show CDR1 as MNHEY and CDR2 as SMNVEV (reference sequence). V lost 1 base, J lost 7 bases, and 7 bases lay in between. This CDR3 spans 13 amino acids. The CDR3 here is CASSLYQGEKLFF. CDR3 sequence (DNA): TGTGCCAGCAGTTTATATCAGGGTGAAAAACTGTTTTTT.

This clonotype was observed a handful of times. The CDR3 spells CASSEEGTEPQHF. CDR3 in DNA: TGTGCCAGCAGTGAGGAAGGGACGGAGCCCCAGCATTTT. The chain links TRBV25-1 to TRBJ1-5, with D tentatively TRBD1 (5 bases). The germline CDR1 and CDR2 sequences are MGHDK and SYGVNS. The CDR3 runs 13 residues. Trimming stripped 3 bases from V and 8 bases from J, with 11 bases between.

V gene TRBV11-3 combines with J gene TRBJ2-7; TRBD2 agrees at 10 bases. From germline, CDR1 is SGHNT and CDR2 YENEEA. J was trimmed by 4 bases and V by 2 bases; bases with no gene match: 2. This CDR3 is 14 amino acids long. The CDR3 loop is CASSLTAGGYEQYF. The CDR3, as DNA: TGTGCCAGCAGCTTAACAGCGGGAGGGTACGAGCAGTACTTC. The variable domain in full, with the rest retrieved from reference TRBV11-3 and TRBJ2-7, is EAGVVQSPRYKIIEKKQPVAFWCNPISGHNTLYWYLQNLGQGPELLIRYENEEAVDDSQLPKDRFSAERLKGVDSTLKIQPAELGDSAVYLCASSLTAGGYEQYFGPGTRLTVT.

V is TRBV7-2 and J is TRBJ2-4; 13 nucleotides agree with TRBD2. The J call is uncertain, as TRBJ2-7 better fits the DNA end. Germline V gives CDR1 SGHTA, CDR2 FQGNSA. This CDR3 is 17 amino acids long. The CDR3: CASSLGLAGGAPYEQYF. The CDR3, as DNA: TGTGCCAGCAGCTTAGGACTAGCGGGAGGAGCACCCTACGAGCAGTACTTC.

The chain is built from TRBV4-2 and TRBJ2-1, with 9 bases that match TRBD2. The CDR3 contains 15 residues. CDR1 is LGHNA, CDR2 YNFKEQ, per germline. The J segment lost 9 bases and the V segment lost 1 base, leaving 7 bases of the junction unmatched. CDR3 DNA: TGTGCCAGCAGCCAAGTCGCACTAGCGGGCGGTGAGCAGTTCTTC. Amino acids: CASSQVALAGGEQFF.

V is TRBV15 and J is TRBJ2-7; 7 bases line up with TRBD2. The CDR3 consists of 14 residues. V was clipped by 3 bases and J by 1 base; unmatched bases: 3. The germline CDR1 and CDR2 sequences are LNHNV and YYDKDF (reference sequence). DNA of the CDR3: TGTGCCACCAGCAGTAGCGGGTCTTCCTACGAGCAGTACTTC. This translates into CATSSSGSSYEQYF.

The chain links TRBV7-9 to TRBJ2-3; 7 nucleotides line up with TRBD1. Germline CDR1 and CDR2: SEHNR and FQNEAQ (reference sequence). V was pared by 6 bases and J by 0 bases, with 6 bases of the junction left unmatched. The CDR3 loop spans 15 amino acids. The CDR3 region has the DNA TGTGCCAGCAGTCAGACAGGGTCTAGCACAGATACGCAGTATTTT. The encoded protein is CASSQTGSSTDTQYF.

The genes are TRBV6-6 and TRBJ2-4; 13 positions agree with TRBD2. Germline trimming cut 2 bases from V and 2 bases from J; bases unmatched to any gene: 9. Per germline, CDR1 MNHNY and CDR2 SVGAGI (reference sequence). This CDR3 is 19 amino acids long. As DNA, the CDR3 is TGTGCCAGCAGTTACACGACTAGCGGGGGGAGGGAGTCCAAAAACATTCAGTACTTC. Translation gives CASSYTTSGGRESKNIQYF.

The chain is built from TRBV9 and TRBJ2-1; unclear D gene. Per the germline V gene, CDR1 is SGDLS and CDR2 is YYNGEE. This CDR3 region has 17 residues. Trimming left V 3 bases short and J 0 bases short, with 16 bases between. CDR3 sequence (DNA): TGTGCCAGCAGCGGTTCAATTTCGCGATCCTCCTACAATGAGCAGTTCTTC. Protein sequence: CASSGSISRSSYNEQFF.

This clonotype came up once. The chain couples TRBV10-3 to TRBJ2-3; TRBD2 matches 7 bases. In germline, CDR1 is ENHRY, CDR2 SYGVKD. V lost 2 bases to trimming and J lost 3 bases; unmatched junction nucleotides: 5. The CDR3 consists of 15 residues. The CDR3 protein is CAISEASGRTDTQYF. CDR3 DNA: TGTGCCATCAGTGAGGCTAGCGGCAGAACAGATACGCAGTATTTT.

Comment on this clonotype: A much larger clone sits a single nucleotide away, making a read error possible. The chain carries TRBV6-5 and TRBJ2-1, with 8 bases fitting TRBD2. This CDR3 contains 17 residues. Per germline, CDR1 MNHEY and CDR2 SVGAGI. The chain's CDR3 is CASSYSPGGETYDEQFF. Written as DNA, the CDR3 is TGTGCCAGCAGTTACTCACCGGGGGGGGAGACCTACGATGAGCAGTTCTTC.

This rearrangement joins TRBV12-3 or TRBV12-4 to TRBJ2-1, with 7 bases matching TRBD2. Trimming cost V 3 bases and J 3 bases; bases outside gene matches: 5. The CDR3 extends over 15 amino acids. Written as DNA, the CDR3 is TGTGCCAGCAGTTTCTTTAGCGGGCTCTACAATGAGCAGTTCTTC. Its translation: CASSFFSGLYNEQFF.

This chain joins TRBV20-1 and TRBJ1-5, with 7 nucleotides matching TRBD1. Germline V gene sequence: CDR1 DFQATT, CDR2 SNEGSKA (reference sequence). After removal of 6 bases from V and 6 bases from J, the junction contained 8 bases not matched to a gene. The CDR3 is made up of 13 amino acids. In nucleotides, the CDR3 is TGCAGTGCCTTAGACAGGGAGGGTCAGCCCCAGCATTTT. It translates to CSALDREGQPQHF.

The J gene is TRBJ1-2, the V gene TRBV28; D perhaps matches TRBD1 (5 bases). Germline-derived CDR1 and CDR2 are MDHEN and SYDVKM. Trimming removed 3 bases from V and 5 bases from J, with 13 bases in between. The CDR3 consists of 14 residues. The DNA for the CDR3 is TGTGCCAGCAGTTTTAAGGGACGGTCATATGGCTACACCTTC. Translating it yields CASSFKGRSYGYTF.